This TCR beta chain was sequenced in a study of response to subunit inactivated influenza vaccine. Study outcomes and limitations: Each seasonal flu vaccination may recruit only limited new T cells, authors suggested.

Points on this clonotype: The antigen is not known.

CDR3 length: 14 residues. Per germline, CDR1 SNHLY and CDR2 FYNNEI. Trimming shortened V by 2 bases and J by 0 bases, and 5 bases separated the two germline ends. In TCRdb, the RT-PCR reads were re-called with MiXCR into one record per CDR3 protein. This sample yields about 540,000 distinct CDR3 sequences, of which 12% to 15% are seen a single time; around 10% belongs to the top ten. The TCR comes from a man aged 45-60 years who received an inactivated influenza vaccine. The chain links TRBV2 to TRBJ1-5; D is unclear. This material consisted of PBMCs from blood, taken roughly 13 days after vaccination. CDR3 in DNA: TGTGCCAGCAGTGAAACAAATAGCAATCAGCCCCAGCATTTT. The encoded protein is CASSETNSNQPQHF.